These 25 T cell receptor beta chains originate from one sample sequenced in a study of regulatory T cells in long-lasting Graves disease. Time point denoted: newly diagnosed GD, antithyroid drugs for less than 3 months. Construction of the TCR library relied on RNA isolated from PBMCs. The TCR beta library used iRepertoire HTBI primers with Arm-PCR amplification of CDR3. One entry per CDR3 protein results from TCRdb running MiXCR on the multiplex PCR reads. The table shows roughly 420,000 distinct CDR3 sequences, with about 16% occurring only once. These data also formed part of another study, on T cells in Graves' hyperthyroidism and ophthalmopathy.

Here the sequenced sample was peripheral blood mononuclear cells (PBMCs), taken at new diagnosis, from a patient treated with antithyroid drugs. The receptors were sampled from a woman aged 25 to 45 with Graves disease.

The table lists this clonotype with many counts. The chain employs TRBV12-3 or TRBV12-4 and TRBJ1-1; maybe TRBD1 (6 bases). V gave up 2 bases and J gave up 6 bases, with 19 bases separating them. The CDR3 runs to 16 residues. Here the CDR3 DNA reads TGTGCCAGCAGTTTATCCAAGGGGGGGGGTTATGCTGAAGCTTTCTTT. The encoded protein is CASSLSKGGGYAEAFF.

This clonotype has at least ten counts. This rearrangement joins TRBV20-1 to TRBJ2-7, with TRBD2 matching 13 bases. V shed 0 bases, J shed 5 bases, and the junction held 19 bases outside the gene matches. The germline V gene encodes CDR1 DFQATT and CDR2 SNEGSKA (reference sequence). The CDR3 runs to 20 residues. The CDR3 DNA follows: TGCAGTGCTAGAGATCTTAGGAGCTTGACTAGCGGGAGGTTGGACAACGAGCAGTACTTC. It translates to CSARDLRSLTSGRLDNEQYF.

This clonotype was seen repeatedly, ten times or more. The chain combines TRBV28 with TRBJ1-2; D is perhaps TRBD1 (5 bases). Germline V gene data show CDR1 as MDHEN and CDR2 as SYDVKM. The CDR3 extends over 15 amino acids. The ends were cut back, 2 bases at V and 0 bases at J, with 10 bases in the middle. The CDR3 region is CASSLPGATNYGYTF. CDR3 DNA: TGTGCCAGCAGTTTACCCGGGGCGACTAACTATGGCTACACCTTC.

On this clonotype: A much larger clonotype is one base distant, so this may be a read error. V gene TRBV7-2 combines with J gene TRBJ2-7; the D is unclear. This CDR3 comprises 12 residues. Germline V gene lookup returns CDR1 SGHTA and CDR2 FQGNSA. CDR3 DNA sequence: TGCGCCAGCAGCCGAATTGCGAATGAGCAGTACTTC. Encoded protein: CASSRIANEQYF. The complete variable domain, with remaining parts taken from reference TRBV7-2 and TRBJ2-7, reads GAGVSQSPSNKVTEKGKDVELRCDPISGHTALYWYRQSLGQGLEFLIYFQGNSAPDKSGLPSDRFSAERTGGSVSTLTIQRTQQEDSAVYLCASSRIANEQYFGPGTRLTVT.

This clonotype has a count of ten or more. The V gene is TRBV5-1, the J gene TRBJ2-1; no clear D gene. V was cut by 3 bases and J by 9 bases, with 19 bases left in between. Germline loops: CDR1 SGHRS, CDR2 YFSETQ. The CDR3 extends over 15 amino acids. CDR3 protein: CASSWGSAGFGEQFF. In DNA form, the CDR3 reads TGCGCCAGCAGCTGGGGATCGGCAGGCTTTGGTGAGCAGTTCTTC.

Concerning this clonotype itself: This may come from a read error, since a much larger clone is one base off. This chain links TRBV24-1 with TRBJ2-1, with 12 bases identical to TRBD2. CDR3 length: 15 residues. With V trimmed by 5 bases and J by 9 bases, 7 bases remained unmatched. CDR1 KGHDR and CDR2 SFDVKD come from the germline V gene. The CDR3 DNA reads as TGTGCCACCAGTGGAGGAGGACTAGCGGGATTTGAGCAGTTCTTC. It codes for CATSGGGLAGFEQFF.

This clonotype was counted ten times or more. The V and J genes are TRBV6-1 and TRBJ2-7; 14 positions match TRBD2. With V trimmed by 4 bases and J by 6 bases, 8 bases remained unmatched. CDR1 and CDR2 from the germline V gene are MNHNS and SASEGT. The CDR3 spans 16 residues. This CDR3 reads CASSARLAGGPGEQYF. The CDR3 coding sequence is TGTGCCAGCAGTGCGCGACTAGCGGGAGGGCCGGGCGAGCAGTACTTC.

There are many counts of this clonotype. The chain couples TRBV3-1 to TRBJ2-7, with D tentatively TRBD1 (5 bases). The CDR3 covers 16 residues. Germline CDR1 LGHDT, CDR2 YNNKEL (reference sequence). Deletions cut 4 bases from V and 3 bases from J, with 19 bases between. CDR3 in amino acids: CASSPPRGKSRYEQYF. As DNA, the CDR3 is TGTGCCAGCAGCCCCCCAAGGGGAAAGTCCCGCTACGAGCAGTACTTC.

Ten or more counts support this clonotype. Here the CDR3 reads CATSWDFRQFF. For the CDR3, the DNA is TGTGCCACCAGCTGGGACTTTAGACAGTTCTTC. This chain uses TRBV15 with TRBJ2-1, with a tentative D call TRBD2 (6 bases). Trimming cost V 5 bases and J 13 bases, with 12 bases left between them. Germline V gives CDR1 LNHNV, CDR2 YYDKDF (reference sequence). The length of the CDR3 is 11 residues. Variable domain in full (rest from reference TRBV15 and TRBJ2-1): DAMVIQNPRYQVTQFGKPVTLSCSQTLNHNVMYWYQQKSSQAPKLLFHYYDKDFNNEADTPDNFQSRRPNTSFCFLDIRSPGLGDTAMYLCATSWDFRQFFGPGTRLTVL.

This chain connects TRBV4-3 to TRBJ2-5; 7 bases map to TRBD1. Germline values: CDR1 LGHNA, CDR2 YSLEER. Trimming cost V 4 bases and J 5 bases; bases outside gene matches: 10. CDR3 length: 15 residues. In DNA form, the CDR3 reads TGCGCCAGCAGCCGTGCAGGGGGAGTCGGTGAGACCCAGTACTTC. Translated, it gives CASSRAGGVGETQYF.

This chain connects TRBV6-2 or TRBV6-3 to TRBJ2-5, with 9 bases aligning to TRBD1. The CDR3 loop spans 15 amino acids. The germline gives CDR1 MNHEY, CDR2 SVGEGT. Germline trimming cut 5 bases from V and 5 bases from J; bases unmatched to any gene: 9. The CDR3 reads CASSRRDRVSETQYF. As DNA, the CDR3 is TGTGCCAGCAGTAGACGGGACAGGGTTAGTGAGACCCAGTACTTC.

This clonotype was detected ten times or more. This sequence joins TRBV13 and TRBJ2-3, with TRBD2 as a possible D gene (5 bases). The CDR3 has 15 amino acids. With 0 bases removed from V and 4 bases from J, the gap between germline ends came to 11 bases. Germline assignment: CDR1 PRHDT and CDR2 FYEKMQ (reference sequence). The CDR3 DNA reads as TGTGCCAGCAGCTTAGGCGGGAATACCCCAGATACGCAGTATTTT. Protein product: CASSLGGNTPDTQYF.

This clonotype occurred many times. V and J are TRBV3-1 and TRBJ2-5; D is perhaps TRBD1 (6 bases). The ends were cut back, 3 bases at V and 4 bases at J, with 15 bases in the middle. CDR3 length: 15 amino acids. CDR1 is LGHDT and CDR2 is YNNKEL in the germline V gene (reference sequence). The CDR3 DNA sequence: TGTGCCAGCAGCCACCTCCGGGACATGGCAGAGACCCAGTACTTC. Translated: CASSHLRDMAETQYF.

This clonotype was counted many times. The V gene is TRBV3-1, the J gene TRBJ2-7; D possibly corresponds to TRBD2 (6 bases). Germline V gene sequence: CDR1 LGHDT, CDR2 YNNKEL (reference sequence). V was trimmed by 5 bases and J by 3 bases, leaving 17 bases between them. The CDR3 is made up of 15 amino acids. The CDR3 DNA sequence: TGTGCCAGCAGCACGTCGGTGCTAGCGCACTACGAGCAGTACTTC. This sequence encodes CASSTSVLAHYEQYF.

This clonotype was recorded only once. A clone one base away is much larger, so this may be a read error. This chain joins TRBV20-1 and TRBJ2-1, with D hard to call. The germline V gene has CDR1 DFQATT and CDR2 SNEGSKA (reference sequence). This CDR3 is 13 amino acids long. CDR3 nucleotides: TGCAGTGCTAGGGGCGAGGCCTACAGTGAGCAGTTCTTC. Its protein is CSARGEAYSEQFF.

In this sample, this clonotype turned up many times. The chain links TRBV27 to TRBJ2-5; TRBD2 matches at 9 bases. Germline V gene lookup returns CDR1 MNHEY and CDR2 SMNVEV (reference sequence). The CDR3 is 16 residues long. The trim removed 6 bases at V and 5 bases at J, leaving 13 bases unmatched. CDR3 sequence reads: CASSNSGSPKRETQYF. The CDR3, as DNA: TGTGCCAGCAGCAATAGCGGGAGCCCCAAGCGGGAGACCCAGTACTTC.

This clonotype was found a few times. V and J are TRBV28 and TRBJ2-7, with 9 bases lining up with TRBD1. After removal of 6 bases from V and 7 bases from J, the junction contained 13 bases not matched to a gene. CDR1 and CDR2 from the germline V gene are MDHEN and SYDVKM. The CDR3 has 15 residues. CDR3 DNA: TGTGCCAGCAGCCCTACTCTCGGACAGGGGTGGGAGCAGTACTTC. Encoded protein: CASSPTLGQGWEQYF.

This clonotype appeared many times. V is TRBV27 and J is TRBJ2-1, with TRBD2 as a possible D gene (6 bases). This CDR3 comprises 15 residues. V lost 4 bases to trimming and J lost 3 bases, with 13 bases between them. Germline V gene data show CDR1 as MNHEY and CDR2 as SMNVEV (reference sequence). The CDR3 DNA reads TGTGCCAGCAGTTCTGTGGGAGCGGGCTACAATGAGCAGTTCTTC. Its protein is CASSSVGAGYNEQFF.

This clonotype came up many times. The chain links TRBV5-1 to TRBJ2-1; D gene uncertain. Germline V lookup: CDR1 SGHRS, CDR2 YFSETQ. This CDR3 comprises 16 residues. V lost 4 bases and J 6 bases, leaving 20 bases between the germline ends. CDR3 sequence: CASSPPLGGGFNEQFF. CDR3 sequence (DNA): TGCGCCAGCAGCCCCCCGCTGGGTGGCGGTTTCAATGAGCAGTTCTTC.

V is TRBV12-3 or TRBV12-4 and J is TRBJ1-6; no clear D gene. This CDR3 contains 10 residues. V was clipped by 3 bases and J by 14 bases, with 5 bases between them. Here the CDR3 reads CASSLRALHF. In DNA, the CDR3 is TGTGCCAGCAGTTTGAGGGCCCTCCACTTT.

This clonotype has a count of ten or more. DNA for the CDR3: TGCAGTGCAGAAGACGGGAGGGGAGTCGGCTACGAGCAGTACTTC. This encodes CSAEDGRGVGYEQYF. V usage is TRBV20-1 and J usage is TRBJ2-7; 8 nucleotides agree with TRBD2. Germline V gives CDR1 DFQATT, CDR2 SNEGSKA (reference sequence). The ends lost 6 bases at V and 3 bases at J; junction bases unmatched: 13. CDR3 length equals 15 residues.

This clonotype has only a few counts. The chain has TRBV4-3 and TRBJ2-7; 7 bases map to TRBD1. The length of the CDR3 is 12 residues. Germline loops: CDR1 LGHNA, CDR2 YSLEER. V shed 4 bases and J 4 bases; nucleotides not matched to a gene: 1. The CDR3, as DNA: TGCGCCAGCAGCCCGGACAGGTACGAGCAGTACTTC. Translating it yields CASSPDRYEQYF.

This clonotype was seen ten or more times. The chain carries TRBV3-1 and TRBJ2-5, with no clear D. Per the germline V gene, CDR1 is LGHDT and CDR2 is YNNKEL (reference sequence). V gave up 1 base and J gave up 2 bases, with 2 bases separating them. The CDR3 spans 12 residues. CDR3 loop: CASSQVQETQYF. The CDR3 DNA reads as TGTGCCAGCAGCCAAGTTCAAGAGACCCAGTACTTC.

This clonotype was recorded at least ten times. The chain couples TRBV6-5 to TRBJ2-4; D is uncertain. Trimming removed 0 bases at V and 6 bases at J, with 15 bases between. Germline-derived CDR1 and CDR2 are MNHEY and SVGAGI. The CDR3 is 16 amino acids. CDR3 sequence reads: CASSYSGGLGRNIQYF. Here the CDR3 DNA reads TGTGCCAGCAGTTACTCTGGCGGCCTGGGTCGAAACATTCAGTACTTC.

This clonotype has at least ten counts. The chain employs TRBV27 and TRBJ1-5, with a weak D call TRBD1 (5 bases). Germline-derived CDR1 and CDR2 are MNHEY and SMNVEV (reference sequence). Trimming took off 2 bases at V and 5 bases at J, with 10 bases between the two ends. The CDR3 loop spans 14 amino acids. CDR3 sequence reads: CASSLIGGYQPQHF. The CDR3 DNA follows: TGTGCCAGCAGTTTAATTGGGGGATATCAGCCCCAGCATTTT.